This T cell receptor (beta chain) was sequenced during a study of shared clonotypes between healthy human individuals. Remarks on this clone: Its specificity is unknown.

Whole-study findings and limits: Few donors limited the genetic and exposure-history diversity represented.

The table came from immunoSEQ multiplex PCR; TCRdb's copy has only in-frame clones and leaves some out. The table records more than 400,000 clones, about 96% of them present only once. Germline values: CDR1 LNHNV, CDR2 YYDKDF (reference sequence). CDR3 length: 11 amino acids. The V gene lost 5 bases and the J gene lost 5 bases, with 6 bases spanning the gap. The receptor comes from a woman aged 25 to 45 in good health. Specimen: naive CD4+ T cells sorted from blood. Noted subset: CD45RA+ positively selected. The rearrangement uses TRBV15 and TRBJ2-5; D is undetermined. The CDR3 reads CATSFGETQYF. The CDR3 DNA sequence: TGTGCCACCAGCTTCGGGGAGACCCAGTACTTC. Variable domain in full (rest from reference TRBV15 and TRBJ2-5): DAMVIQNPRYQVTQFGKPVTLSCSQTLNHNVMYWYQQKSSQAPKLLFHYYDKDFNNEADTPDNFQSRRPNTSFCFLDIRSPGLGDTAMYLCATSFGETQYFGPGTRLLVL.